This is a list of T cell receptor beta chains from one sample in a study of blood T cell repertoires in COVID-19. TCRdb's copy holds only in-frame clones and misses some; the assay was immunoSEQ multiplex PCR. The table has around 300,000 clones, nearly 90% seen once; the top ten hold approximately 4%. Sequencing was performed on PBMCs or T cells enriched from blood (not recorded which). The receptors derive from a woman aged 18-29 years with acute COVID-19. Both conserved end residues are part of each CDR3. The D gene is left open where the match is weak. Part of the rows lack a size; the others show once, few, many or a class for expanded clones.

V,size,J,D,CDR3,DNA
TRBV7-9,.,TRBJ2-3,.,CASSLTQTSTDTQYF,TGTGCCAGCAGCCTTACCCAGACTAGCACAGATACGCAGTATTTT
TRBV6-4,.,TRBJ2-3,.,CASSADLGVSNTQYF,TGTGCCAGCAGTGCTGACCTCGGAGTGTCGAATACGCAGTATTTT
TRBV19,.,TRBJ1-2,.,CASTAGTLKDYGYTF,TGTGCCAGTACCGCCGGGACACTGAAGGACTATGGCTACACCTTC
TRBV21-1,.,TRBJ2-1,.,CASSPHRAGAHNEQFF,TGTGCCAGCAGCCCCCACCGAGCGGGAGCCCACAATGAGCAGTTCTTC
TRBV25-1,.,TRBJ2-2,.,CASSRGTGELFF,TGTGCCAGCAGCCGGGGCACCGGGGAGCTGTTTTTT
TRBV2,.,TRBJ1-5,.,CASSQLGGAYQPQHF,TGTGCCAGCAGTCAACTCGGGGGGGCTTATCAGCCCCAGCATTTT
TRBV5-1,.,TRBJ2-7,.,CASSEAYEQYF,TGCGCCAGCAGTGAGGCCTACGAGCAGTACTTC
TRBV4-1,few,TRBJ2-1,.,CASSQKLRYSYNEQFF,TGCGCCAGCAGCCAAAAGTTGCGGTACTCCTACAATGAGCAGTTCTTC
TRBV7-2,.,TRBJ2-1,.,CASSPRWSSYNEQFF,TGTGCCAGCAGCCCCCGCTGGAGCTCCTACAATGAGCAGTTCTTC
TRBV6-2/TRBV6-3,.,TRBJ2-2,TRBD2,CASSYFAGATGELFF,TGTGCCAGCAGTTACTTCGCGGGAGCCACCGGGGAGCTGTTTTTT